Listed below are T cell receptor beta chains from one sample, sequenced in a study of technical replicates of blood from a few donors. Assay used: immunoSEQ multiplex PCR; TCRdb lists only in-frame clones, some missing. Among about 62,000 clones, around 87% were seen once, and the ten largest hold about 5.2%. The sample consisted of PBMCs. These TCRs come from a human donor in good health. Some clones in this sample may be carry-over from other donors' samples. CDR3s include the opening cysteine and the closing phenylalanine or tryptophan. A D gene is named only where the DNA matches it firmly. Clone size is stated in some rows and not others, as once, few, many or a class when expanded.

length	D	J	size	V	DNA	CDR3
13	.	TRBJ1-2	.	TRBV19	TGTGCCAGTAGTATAGACGGGGAGTATGGCTACACCTTC	CASSIDGEYGYTF
16	.	TRBJ2-2	few	TRBV2	TGTGCCAGCAGTCCTCTAGCAGTGGGGAACACCGGGGAGCTGTTTTTT	CASSPLAVGNTGELFF
15	TRBD2	TRBJ2-3	.	TRBV19	TGTGCCAGTAGTAGCAGCGGGGGGGCAGGCGATACGCAGTATTTT	CASSSSGGAGDTQYF
13	TRBD2	TRBJ2-7	.	TRBV29-1	TGCAGCGTTGGGTCTAGCGGGGTCCACGAGCAGTACTTC	CSVGSSGVHEQYF
12	.	TRBJ2-2	.	TRBV11-2	TGTGCCAGCAGCTTGACAGTCGGGGAGCTGTTTTTT	CASSLTVGELFF
15	TRBD1	TRBJ1-6	.	TRBV7-8	TGTGCCAGCAGCTTAAGTCACAGGGGTAATTCACCCCTCCACTTT	CASSLSHRGNSPLHF
14	.	TRBJ2-1	.	TRBV5-8	TGTGCCAGCTCATTCGGGGGGCCGTACAATGAGCAGTTCTTC	CASSFGGPYNEQFF
15	TRBD2	TRBJ2-1	few	TRBV4-3	TGCGCCAGCAGCCAAGGGCGGGGGGATTACAATGAGCAGTTCTTC	CASSQGRGDYNEQFF
15	TRBD1	TRBJ2-7	.	TRBV7-6	TGTGCCAGCAGCCCGGGGGACAGGGGGCCGGTCGAGCAGTACTTC	CASSPGDRGPVEQYF
15	.	TRBJ1-2	.	TRBV5-6	TGTGCCAGCAGCCCGTGGTCGGGGAGGTCCTATGGCTACACCTTC	CASSPWSGRSYGYTF
12	TRBD1	TRBJ1-2	.	TRBV5-6	TGTGCCAGCAGGCGGGACAGCTACGGCTACACCTTC	CASRRDSYGYTF
15	TRBD1	TRBJ1-5	.	TRBV19	TGTGCCAGTAGCCCTAGGGGACAGGGGTATCAGCCCCAGCATTTT	CASSPRGQGYQPQHF
14	.	TRBJ1-1	.	TRBV6-1	TGTGCCAGTTACTTGGGGGCAGGGAACACTGAAGCTTTCTTT	CASYLGAGNTEAFF
13	.	TRBJ1-1	once	TRBV6-4	TGTGCCAGCAGTGACTCCCTGGGGGGAAGGGCTTTCTTT	CASSDSLGGRAFF
15	.	TRBJ1-5	.	TRBV6-5	TGTGCCAGCAGTTACTCGAGGTCTGGCGGGGGGCCCCAGCATTTT	CASSYSRSGGGPQHF
14	.	TRBJ2-3	.	TRBV15	TGTGCCACAGCGGCGGGGTCTAGCACAGATACGCAGTATTTT	CATAAGSSTDTQYF
13	.	TRBJ1-1	.	TRBV6-5	TGTGCCAGCAGTTACGCAGAGAACACTGAAGCTTTCTTT	CASSYAENTEAFF
15	.	TRBJ2-2	.	TRBV27	TGTGCCAGCAGTGTACGGGGACAAACCACCGGGGAGCTGTTTTTT	CASSVRGQTTGELFF
13	TRBD1	TRBJ2-7	once	TRBV27	TGTGCCAGCAGACAGGGACAGTACTACGAGCAGTACTTC	CASRQGQYYEQYF
14	TRBD2	TRBJ2-5	.	TRBV7-2	TGTGCCAGCAGCCTCAATAGCGGGAGGGAGACCCAGTACTTC	CASSLNSGRETQYF
13	TRBD1	TRBJ2-3	once	TRBV2	TGTGCCAGCAGTGGACAGGGAAGAGATACGCAGTATTTT	CASSGQGRDTQYF
14	.	TRBJ2-7	.	TRBV7-9	TGTGCCAGCAGCGACGCACAGGAGACCTACGAGCAGTACTTC	CASSDAQETYEQYF
16	TRBD2	TRBJ2-5	.	TRBV5-4	TGTGCCAGCACCATAATGGTAGCGGGGATAGAGGAGACCCAGTACTTC	CASTIMVAGIEETQYF
15	.	TRBJ1-6	.	TRBV6-6	TGTGCCAGCAGTCCATACAGGGTAGATAATTCACCCCTCCACTTT	CASSPYRVDNSPLHF
16	.	TRBJ2-1	.	TRBV6-6	TGTGCCAGCAGTTACTCCACCGTACGAGCGGACAATGAGCAGTTCTTC	CASSYSTVRADNEQFF
13	.	TRBJ1-6	.	TRBV7-6	TGTGCCAGCAGCTTGGACAATAATTCACCCCTCCACTTT	CASSLDNNSPLHF
15	.	TRBJ2-7	.	TRBV19	TGTGCCAGTAGTGCCTCTAACCCCGTTTCCTACGAGCAGTACTTC	CASSASNPVSYEQYF
15	.	TRBJ2-5	.	TRBV30	TGTGCCTGGGGTGTGGGAAGGGAGCTGAAGGAGACCCAGTACTTC	CAWGVGRELKETQYF
14	.	TRBJ2-4	few	TRBV6-5	TGTGCCAGCAAGCCAGGCTTAACTCAAAACATTCAGTACTTC	CASKPGLTQNIQYF
13	TRBD1	TRBJ1-2	.	TRBV28	TGTGCCAGCGGACAGGGGGGGAACTATGGCTACACCTTC	CASGQGGNYGYTF
14	.	TRBJ1-4	.	TRBV5-1	TGCGCCAGCAGCTCAGCCGGGGGTTATGAAAAACTGTTTTTT	CASSSAGGYEKLFF
13	.	TRBJ1-2	.	TRBV5-1	TGCGCCAGCAGCTTGGCCGGGCTAGCTGGCTACACCTTC	CASSLAGLAGYTF
16	TRBD2	TRBJ2-3	few	TRBV6-4	TGTGCCAGCAGTGACCTGACTAGCGGGGATCTGGATACGCAGTATTTT	CASSDLTSGDLDTQYF
19	TRBD1	TRBJ1-4	.	TRBV7-8	TGTGCCAGCAGCTTATCCGTTGGACAGGGAGAATCAACTAATGAAAAACTGTTTTTT	CASSLSVGQGESTNEKLFF
13	TRBD1	TRBJ2-7	.	TRBV29-1	TGCAGCGCAGAAGACAGGGAATCCTACGAGCAGTACTTC	CSAEDRESYEQYF
17	TRBD1	TRBJ2-5	.	TRBV9	TGTGCCAGCAGCGCAGACCCAGGACAGGGTGGATTTGGGACCCAGTACTTC	CASSADPGQGGFGTQYF
16	TRBD2	TRBJ2-2	.	TRBV19	TGTGCCAGTAGGGAACTAGCGGGACTAAACACCGGGGAGCTGTTTTTT	CASRELAGLNTGELFF
15	.	TRBJ2-2	.	TRBV2	TGTGCCAGCAGTGAACAGGCAACGAACACCGGGGAGCTGTTTTTT	CASSEQATNTGELFF
14	TRBD2	TRBJ2-7	.	TRBV30	TGTGCCTGGAGTGGTAGCGGGGGTTTCTACGAGCAGTACTTC	CAWSGSGGFYEQYF
15	.	TRBJ1-1	.	TRBV21-1	TGTGCCAGCAGCAAACCCCTGGACATACCCACTGAAGCTTTCTTT	CASSKPLDIPTEAFF
14	.	TRBJ2-7	.	TRBV5-1	TGCGCCAGCAGCTTGCACCCAGGGATCAACGAGCAGTACTTC	CASSLHPGINEQYF
16	TRBD2	TRBJ2-7	.	TRBV4-3	TGCGCCAGCAGCCAAGACGGGACTAGCTTGATCCACGAGCAGTACTTC	CASSQDGTSLIHEQYF
13	.	TRBJ2-7	.	TRBV7-2	TGTGCCAGCCGCCCAAGCGGTGCCTACGAGCAGTACTTC	CASRPSGAYEQYF
16	.	TRBJ1-6	.	TRBV6-6	TGTGCCAGCAGCCCGGGAACGTCCTCCTATAATTCACCCCTCCACTTT	CASSPGTSSYNSPLHF
15	TRBD1	TRBJ1-2	.	TRBV14	TGTGCCAGCAGCCAAGTAAATAACAGGGGGGCCGGCTACACCTTC	CASSQVNNRGAGYTF
15	.	TRBJ1-1	.	TRBV9	TGTGCCAGCAGCCCAAAAAAGATCGGGGTGACTGAAGCTTTCTTT	CASSPKKIGVTEAFF